This T cell receptor beta chain was observed in a study of CD8+ T cells in alopecia areata. The CDR3 runs to 15 residues. The V end lost 0 bases, the J end lost 6 bases, and 15 bases lay between the germline ends. The germline gives CDR1 KGHSH, CDR2 LQKENI. In each case, RNA was isolated and then reverse transcribed into cDNA as the sequencing template. Some clones are missing from TCRdb's copy, which holds only in-frame ones; the method was immunoSEQ multiplex PCR. The sample lists 130,000 to 150,000 clones; around 51% were seen once. This rearrangement joins TRBV18 to TRBJ2-7; D is undetermined. Specimen: CD4+ T cells sorted from blood, collected at week 0. The clonotype comes from a human donor with alopecia areata. The CDR3 nucleotides read TGTGCCAGCTCACCACCCAGAGGTTTCCTCCTCGAGCAGTACTTC. Its translation: CASSPPRGFLLEQYF.